The 7 T cell receptor beta chains given below trace back to one sample, sequenced in a study of blood T cells in healthy people across ages. Together with a sample-barcoded 5' primer, a J-beta primer mix was included in a second PCR lasting roughly 6 to 12 cycles. TCRdb processed the 5' RACE reads anew with MiXCR; each CDR3 protein has one entry. The sample shows some 1.7 million distinct CDR3 sequences, 28% of them seen only once. The material sequenced was blood. The receptors stem from a woman in her 30s in good health.

This clonotype was detected a few times. This rearrangement joins TRBV15 to TRBJ1-5, with 8 bases matching TRBD1. V shed 4 bases, J shed 6 bases, and the junction held 8 bases outside the gene matches. The CDR3 totals 15 residues. In germline, CDR1 is LNHNV, CDR2 YYDKDF (reference sequence). CDR3 nucleotide sequence: TGTGCCACCAGCACATTGGACAGGGAGGGTCAGCCCCAGCATTTT. Protein product: CATSTLDREGQPQHF.

V gene TRBV20-1 combines with J gene TRBJ2-2, with 8 bases fitting TRBD2. Germline lookup yields CDR1 DFQATT and CDR2 SNEGSKA (reference sequence). V was clipped by 6 bases and J by 4 bases; unmatched bases: 10. The CDR3 has 15 amino acids. CDR3 nucleotides: TGCAGTGCCCCTGCGGCGGGGGGCGCCACCGGGGAGCTGTTTTTT. This encodes CSAPAAGGATGELFF.

The sample holds a few counts of this clonotype. The chain is built from TRBV6-5 and TRBJ2-5; D gene unclear. The V gene's germline CDR1 is MNHEY and CDR2 SVGAGI. V gave up 3 bases and J gave up 5 bases, with 13 bases separating them. The CDR3 totals 14 residues. CDR3 region: CASSYGRESETQYF. The CDR3 DNA follows: TGTGCCAGCAGTTATGGTCGTGAATCGGAGACCCAGTACTTC.

The chain uses TRBV18 and TRBJ2-1, with 11 bases matching TRBD2. CDR1 and CDR2 (germline): KGHSH, LQKENI. CDR3 length: 18 residues. V gave up 3 bases and J gave up 2 bases; unmatched junction bases: 9. The CDR3 is CASSPTSGILGAYNEQFF. Written as DNA, the CDR3 is TGTGCCAGCTCACCGACTAGCGGGATTTTAGGCGCCTACAATGAGCAGTTCTTC.

This clonotype was counted many times. The V gene is TRBV5-1, the J gene TRBJ2-7, with D perhaps assigned TRBD1 or TRBD2 (5 bases each). V was shortened by 0 bases and J by 2 bases, with 15 bases between the two germline ends. This CDR3 spans 16 amino acids. Germline V gene data show CDR1 as SGHRS and CDR2 as YFSETQ. This CDR3 reads CASSLALDEGTYEQYF. In DNA, the CDR3 is TGCGCCAGCAGCTTGGCCTTAGATGAGGGGACCTACGAGCAGTACTTC.

This rearrangement joins TRBV25-1 to TRBJ2-5, with 7 bases lining up with TRBD1. The CDR3 extends over 17 amino acids. Germline V gene lookup returns CDR1 MGHDK and CDR2 SYGVNS. Germline trimming cut 2 bases from V and 1 base from J; bases unmatched to any gene: 10. The CDR3 DNA reads TGTGCCAGCAGTGAACCAACAGGGGACATATTCCAAGAGACCCAGTACTTC. Its translation is CASSEPTGDIFQETQYF.

There are many counts of this clonotype. The V and J genes are TRBV4-1 and TRBJ2-1; 7 nucleotides line up with TRBD2. The CDR3 extends over 15 amino acids. V shed 0 bases and J 1 base; nucleotides not matched to a gene: 0. Germline V gene sequence: CDR1 MGHRA, CDR2 YSYEKL. CDR3 nucleotides: TGCGCCAGCAGCCAAGAGCGGGAGTCCTACAATGAGCAGTTCTTC. Translation gives CASSQERESYNEQFF.